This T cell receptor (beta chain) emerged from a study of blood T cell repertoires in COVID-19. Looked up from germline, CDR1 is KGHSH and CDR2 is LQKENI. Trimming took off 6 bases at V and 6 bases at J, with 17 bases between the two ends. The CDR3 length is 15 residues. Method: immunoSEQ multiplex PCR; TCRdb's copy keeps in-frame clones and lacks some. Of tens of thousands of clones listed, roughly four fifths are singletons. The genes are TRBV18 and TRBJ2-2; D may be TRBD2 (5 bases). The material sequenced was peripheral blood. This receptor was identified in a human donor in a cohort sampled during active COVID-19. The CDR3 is CASSEVKGPSGELFF. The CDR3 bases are TGTGCCAGCTCGGAGGTTAAGGGTCCGTCCGGGGAGCTGTTTTTT.